This T cell receptor beta chain was identified during a study of neurological immune-mediated disorders (dated by TCRdb to between 2019 and 2020). Regarding the research as a whole: Peripheral blood TCR-beta repertoires from HTLV-I-associated myelopathy (HAM/TSP) patients, multiple sclerosis patients and healthy controls were compared by UMI-based sequencing. The approximately 110 TCR-beta libraries included longitudinal samples, technical triplicates and paired sorted CD4+ and CD8+ T-cell subsets alongside PBMC samples. Of the approximately 66 subjects in the cohort, around 15 were HAM/TSP patients, some 35 were multiple sclerosis patients, and around 20 were healthy controls. Overall study outcomes, separate from this receptor: Across subjects, expanded clones never shared an identical CDR3 amino acid sequence, which suggests that the TCR-beta repertoires in every group were private. The highest TCR clonal expansion was observed in HAM/TSP patients, whereas the lowest was observed in MS patients, even when compared with healthy controls.

cDNA was synthesized by template-switch 5'RACE using a primer carrying a 10-nucleotide random unique molecular identifier by which each TCR transcript was tagged. Over 190 million TCR-beta sequences, covering 15-18 subjects, were produced in each sequencing run. The RNeasy kit was used to extract total RNA. The KAPA Real-time Library Amplification kit was used to amplify TCR-beta VDJ regions with primers for the TCR constant region and the 5'RACE anchor. Sample indexes and Illumina adaptors were added in a first PCR, after which library yield was increased in a second PCR. After purification with Ampure beads, the TCR product of roughly 650 bp was size-selected on a 2% E-gel SizeSelection system. Before pooling, library quality was checked on a Bioanalyzer, concentration was measured with Qubit, and libraries were quantified with the Kapa Library Quantification kit. An Illumina HiSeq 2500 sequenced the libraries paired-end 2 x 150 bp. To increase sequence diversity, roughly 24-31% phiX was spiked into each library pool. On the authors' methods: Quality-filtered reads were processed with the UMI-based MiGEC pipeline, and over 85% of raw TCR sequences were removed by the MiGEC pipeline during error correction. VDJ genes were aligned to IMGT germline references, and clonotypes were defined by unique CDR3 amino acid sequence plus V-J genes. Clonal expansion, Shannon diversity and CDR3 relatedness (CalcPairwiseDistances, ClusterSamples) were evaluated with VDJtools, and phylogenetic trees were built with CLCbio workbench. Expanded clones were defined as having at least 8 unique UMIs, based on coefficient-of-variation modelling across technical triplicates. TCRdb reworked the public reads: Q25 trimming with fastp, MiXCR clone assembly, productive beta chains retained. Rows are unified per CDR3 protein, each entry keeping the most common DNA and genes. The authors' filters were not applied to this entry. This sample is represented by about 25,000 distinct CDR3 sequences; about an eighth of them were singletons. The top ten clones comprise under 20% of the sample.

Per the germline V gene, MDHEN is the CDR1 and SYDVKM is the CDR2. Between the V and J ends, shortened by 6 bases and 3 bases respectively, the junction contains 17 bases. Including the terminal cysteine and phenylalanine, the CDR3 comprises 16 residues. Only the CDR3 portion is preserved as DNA: 48 bases, with reading frame beginning at the first base. Libraries from unsorted PBMCs were made from 2 million PBMCs kept in RNAlater at -80 degrees C until RNA extraction. Peripheral blood was subjected to Ficoll-Hypaque density gradient centrifugation to isolate PBMCs, which were then cryopreserved in liquid nitrogen. This clonotype was seen at least ten times. Its antigen is not yet known. The record has no base qualities; no much larger clone is one base away.

Material: PBMCs. The V and J genes are TRBV28 and TRBJ1-4; TRBD1 might be the D gene, on 5 matching bases. The TCR originated in a woman between 40 and 50 years old with HTLV-1-associated myelopathy (HAM/TSP). The bases are TGTGCCAGCAGCCCCCAGGGAGGAGGACCTAATGAAAAACTGTTTTTT. Its coded protein is CASSPQGGGPNEKLFF.